The clone carrying this TCR beta chain was seen a few times. The antigen remains unidentified. This sample is part of a study of cytomegalovirus exposure and HLA in healthy donors. This PCR relied on a set of 60 Vbeta primers and 13 Jbeta primers. The authors' processing: In a later analysis, the count reached about 80 million unique TCR beta chains, with 8.5 million to 14 million shared. Some clones are missing from TCRdb's copy, which holds only in-frame ones; the method was immunoSEQ multiplex PCR. That table gives V, J and clone size, and the DNA gave D and trimming. The sample holds 150,000 to 200,000 clones, 60% to 85% seen once. The CDR3 has 16 amino acids. Trimming took 5 bases from V and 2 from J, leaving 17 bases between them. CDR1 SGHNT and CDR2 YENEEA come from the germline V gene. General observations from the study: Some public TCRs appeared in many individuals, while most sequences were rare. A few chains linked to CMV were shown in vitro to be specific for CMV antigens. In presence/absence analyses, roughly uniform sequencing depth across donors was assumed.

The chain recombines TRBV11-3 with TRBJ2-3; D possibly corresponds to TRBD1 (8 bases). Sequencing input: PBMCs. The sequence was collected from a middle-aged woman in good health and CMV-seronegative. The CDR3 DNA reads TGTGCCAGCAGCAACAGGGGGGGGTTGGACACAGATACGCAGTATTTT. Translated, it gives CASSNRGGLDTDTQYF.